These 18 T cell receptor beta chains were all obtained from the same sample, sequenced in a study of identical twins. MiXCR, run by TCRdb on the 5' RACE reads, gives a single entry per CDR3 protein. This table has around 100,000 distinct CDR3 sequences, 4.5% to 6.5% appearing once. The sequenced material came from memory T cells sorted from blood. The receptor source for this set is a woman aged 45-59 years in good health.

This clonotype was seen many times. The chain recombines TRBV7-2 with TRBJ1-5; 9 positions agree with TRBD1. The CDR3 length is 15 residues. With 5 bases clipped from V and 0 bases from J, the junction kept 2 bases outside the gene matches. CDR1 SGHTA and CDR2 FQGNSA come from the germline V gene. CDR3 in amino acids: CASSRTGVSNQPQHF. The CDR3 coding sequence is TGTGCCAGCAGCCGGACAGGGGTTAGCAATCAGCCCCAGCATTTT.

This clonotype was observed many times. The rearrangement uses TRBV19 and TRBJ2-5; D might be TRBD2 (5 bases). Deletions cut 6 bases from V and 4 bases from J, with 21 bases between. The CDR3 sequence is 16 residues long. Germline V gene data show CDR1 as LNHDA and CDR2 as SQIVND (reference sequence). The CDR3 DNA sequence: TGTGCCAGTAGCCGATTCAGTAGAGCGGATCCAGAGACCCAGTACTTC. It encodes CASSRFSRADPETQYF.

V and J are TRBV5-6 and TRBJ1-2; the D gene is possibly TRBD1 (5 bases). With 4 bases removed from V and 12 bases from J, the gap between germline ends came to 22 bases. Germline V gene lookup returns CDR1 SGHDT and CDR2 YYEEEE. The CDR3 sequence is 14 residues long. The CDR3 DNA sequence: TGTGCCAGCAGCGGGGACGGATCGGCCTACGGTGACACCTTC. Translation gives CASSGDGSAYGDTF.

The sample holds many counts of this clonotype. The chain couples TRBV2 to TRBJ2-1, with 8 bases lining up with TRBD2. V was clipped by 6 bases and J by 6 bases; unmatched bases: 10. The CDR3 runs to 15 residues. Germline V gives CDR1 SNHLY, CDR2 FYNNEI. The CDR3 spells CASSPGLARFNEQFF. Written as DNA, the CDR3 is TGTGCCAGCAGCCCCGGACTAGCAAGGTTCAATGAGCAGTTCTTC.

This clonotype was detected ten times or more. The gene calls are TRBV12-3 or TRBV12-4 and TRBJ1-2; D not certain. The V gene lost 3 bases and the J gene lost 8 bases, with 16 bases spanning the gap. The CDR3 sequence is 14 residues long. The CDR3 is CASSLSIAGLGYTF. The CDR3 DNA reads as TGTGCCAGCAGTTTGTCTATTGCGGGGTTGGGCTACACCTTC.

This rearrangement joins TRBV6-1 to TRBJ2-7; D remains ambiguous. The CDR3 extends over 12 amino acids. CDR1 is MNHNS, CDR2 SASEGT, per germline. V was shortened by 0 bases and J by 4 bases, with 4 bases between the two germline ends. CDR3 in amino acids: CASSEAWYEQYF. DNA for the CDR3: TGTGCCAGCAGTGAAGCGTGGTACGAGCAGTACTTC.

This clonotype was counted many times. This chain uses TRBV10-2 with TRBJ2-5, with a weak D call TRBD2 (6 bases). Between the trimmed V and J ends, which lost 4 bases and 4 bases, there was a span of 10 bases. Germline V gene sequence: CDR1 WSHSY, CDR2 SAAADI. The CDR3 runs to 13 residues. The CDR3: CASSGRGRETQYF. In DNA, the CDR3 is TGCGCCAGCAGTGGACGGGGGAGAGAGACCCAGTACTTC.

Many counts were recorded for this clonotype. This chain uses TRBV12-3 or TRBV12-4 with TRBJ2-2; the D is unclear. CDR3 size: 12 residues. V lost 1 base to trimming and J lost 7 bases, with 4 bases between them. The CDR3 reads CASSLGVGELFF. The CDR3 region has the DNA TGTGCCAGCAGTTTAGGGGTCGGGGAGCTGTTTTTT.

This chain links TRBV18 with TRBJ2-2; 10 bases agree with TRBD2. The CDR3 contains 17 residues. Germline V CDR1 and CDR2: KGHSH, LQKENI. J gave up 4 bases and V 2 bases, and 7 bases lay outside the gene matches. Written as DNA, the CDR3 is TGTGCCAGCTCACCAGAAAGAATAGCGGGAGGCACCGGGGAGCTGTTTTTT. This gives the protein CASSPERIAGGTGELFF.

Only a few counts were recorded for this clonotype. V is TRBV6-5 and J is TRBJ2-1; 7 bases are shared with TRBD2. In germline, CDR1 is MNHEY, CDR2 SVGAGI. CDR3 length equals 15 residues. The J segment lost 4 bases and the V segment lost 2 bases, leaving 5 bases of the junction unmatched. The CDR3 region has the DNA TGTGCCAGCAGTTACCTGGACGGGGGGTACAATGAGCAGTTCTTC. This encodes CASSYLDGGYNEQFF.

The rearrangement links TRBV3-1 to TRBJ1-1; D is ambiguous. The CDR3 loop spans 16 amino acids. V was pared by 1 base and J by 0 bases, with 12 bases between. Germline CDR1 is LGHDT and CDR2 is YNNKEL (reference sequence). The CDR3, as DNA: TGTGCCAGCAGCCAAGTCCCGCCTTCCATGAACACTGAAGCTTTCTTT. Encoded protein: CASSQVPPSMNTEAFF.

This clonotype was picked up a small number of times. The gene calls are TRBV30 and TRBJ2-1; D not resolved. The CDR3 runs 15 residues. V lost 2 bases and J lost 0, with 11 bases in between. Germline V CDR1 and CDR2: GTSNPN, SVGIG (reference sequence). The CDR3 DNA reads TGTGCCTGGAGTTCCACAGACTTCTCCTACAATGAGCAGTTCTTC. The encoded protein is CAWSSTDFSYNEQFF.

The chain couples TRBV20-1 to TRBJ2-7; 7 nucleotides line up with TRBD2. Germline V CDR1 and CDR2: DFQATT, SNEGSKA (reference sequence). V lost 5 bases to trimming and J lost 0 bases; unmatched junction nucleotides: 10. This CDR3 comprises 15 residues. The CDR3 DNA reads TGCAGTGCTCTCCCCCGGGGGGTAAGCTCCTACGAGCAGTACTTC. Protein product: CSALPRGVSSYEQYF.

This clonotype was picked up many times. This rearrangement joins TRBV15 to TRBJ2-5, with D unclear. The CDR3 extends over 13 amino acids. CDR1 is LNHNV and CDR2 is YYDKDF in the germline V gene (reference sequence). V was clipped by 5 bases and J by 4 bases, with 11 bases between them. This chain's CDR3 is CATSATYRETQYF. The CDR3 nucleotides read TGTGCCACCAGCGCGACGTATCGAGAGACCCAGTACTTC.

This clonotype was counted ten times or more. The gene calls are TRBV27 and TRBJ2-1; TRBD2 matches at 13 bases. J gave up 6 bases and V 6 bases, and 11 bases lay outside the gene matches. CDR1 is MNHEY, CDR2 SMNVEV, per germline (reference sequence). This CDR3 is built from 17 residues. The chain's CDR3 is CASRSKLAGGPSNEQFF. In nucleotides, the CDR3 is TGTGCCAGCAGATCCAAACTAGCGGGAGGGCCGTCCAATGAGCAGTTCTTC.

This clonotype was seen ten or more times. J is TRBJ2-7 and V is TRBV27, with D unresolved. Trimming pared 10 bases from V and 3 bases from J, leaving 13 bases between. The CDR3 spans 12 residues. Germline CDR1 and CDR2: MNHEY and SMNVEV (reference sequence). The CDR3 DNA reads TGTGCCACCAAGCCCCCTCTCTACGAGCAGTACGTC. Translated, it gives CATKPPLYEQYV.

This clonotype was recorded many times. The V and J genes are TRBV5-1 and TRBJ2-6, with 7 bases identical to TRBD1. In germline, CDR1 is SGHRS, CDR2 YFSETQ. The CDR3 has 16 residues. V lost 7 bases, J lost 4 bases, and 11 bases stayed unmatched. The CDR3 region is CASCAGGLSGANVLTF. The CDR3 DNA reads TGCGCCAGCTGTGCAGGGGGTTTGTCAGGGGCCAACGTCCTGACTTTC.

This clonotype was recorded a few times. The J gene is TRBJ2-6, the V gene TRBV7-9, with D perhaps matching TRBD1 or TRBD2 (6 bases each). V gave up 5 bases and J gave up 4 bases, with 24 bases separating them. The CDR3 is 19 amino acids. The germline CDR1 and CDR2 sequences are SEHNR and FQNEAQ (reference sequence). The DNA of the CDR3 is TGTGCCAGCAGCCCGGGGGACACTAGTTGGTCAACCGGGGCCAACGTCCTGACTTTC. Translating gives CASSPGDTSWSTGANVLTF.